One sample yielded the 31 T cell receptor beta chains listed below, sequenced in a study of control samples from healthy donors and cancer patients. Generated by immunoSEQ multiplex PCR, the TCRdb table keeps only in-frame clones and is missing some. The data contain about 89,000 clones, over 75% of them singletons. Sample: blood. Every receptor here comes from a woman in her 40s in good health.

This clone was observed a single time. This chain links TRBV10-3 with TRBJ2-1, with TRBD2 matching over 13 bases. The CDR3 has 16 residues. Germline CDR1 is ENHRY and CDR2 is SYGVKD. The trim removed 2 bases at V and 5 bases at J, leaving 3 bases unmatched. The CDR3 coding sequence is TGTGCCATCAGTGAGCGCGGACTAGCGGGGGACAATGAGCAGTTCTTC. This translates into CAISERGLAGDNEQFF.

This chain links TRBV30 with TRBJ1-2; 9 positions match TRBD1. CDR1 GTSNPN and CDR2 SVGIG come from the germline V gene (reference sequence). The J segment lost 2 bases and the V segment lost 8 bases, leaving 6 bases of the junction unmatched. The CDR3 has 13 residues. CDR3: CARDREANYGYTF. Written as DNA, the CDR3 is TGTGCCCGGGACAGGGAGGCAAACTATGGCTACACCTTC.

In this sample, this clone turned up a few times. The chain uses TRBV7-6 and TRBJ2-7, with 8 nucleotides matching TRBD2. The CDR3 extends over 13 amino acids. CDR1 is SGHVS and CDR2 is FNYEAQ in the germline V gene. V dropped 4 bases and J dropped 6; count of bases not matched to a gene: 5. CDR3 sequence (DNA): TGTGCCAGCAGCTCCGGACTAGCTGGCGAGCAGTACTTC. Encoded protein: CASSSGLAGEQYF.

The chain combines TRBV4-1 with TRBJ2-1, with 11 nucleotides matching TRBD2. The germline V gene encodes CDR1 MGHRA and CDR2 YSYEKL. Trimming at V came to 1 base and at J to 3 bases, leaving 5 bases not matched to a gene. CDR3 size: 17 residues. As DNA, the CDR3 is TGCGCCAGCAGCCAAGTCATTAGCGGGGGGGGCTACAATGAGCAGTTCTTC. It encodes CASSQVISGGGYNEQFF.

V gene TRBV3-1 (or the pseudogene TRBV3-2) combines with J gene TRBJ1-3, with unresolved D. The CDR3 sequence is 14 residues long. CDR1 and CDR2 (germline): LGHDT, YNNKEL (reference sequence). Trimming took 0 bases from V and 6 from J, leaving 9 bases between them. CDR3 DNA sequence: TGTGCCAGCAGCCAAGAAGGGAGGGTAAACACCATATATTTT. This codes for CASSQEGRVNTIYF.

The chain carries TRBV11-3 and TRBJ1-1, with D unresolved. The CDR3 is 13 amino acids. Trimming stripped 1 base from V and 0 bases from J, with 3 bases between. The germline V gene encodes CDR1 SGHNT and CDR2 YENEEA. The CDR3 region has the DNA TGTGCCAGCAGCTTAGTTTTGAACACTGAAGCTTTCTTT. The encoded protein is CASSLVLNTEAFF.

The V and J genes are TRBV10-2 and TRBJ2-2; perhaps TRBD1 as D (5 bases). Trimming shortened V by 4 bases and J by 4 bases, and 13 bases separated the two germline ends. CDR3 length: 15 amino acids. Germline CDR1 and CDR2: WSHSY and SAAADI. This chain's CDR3 is CASSVQGGRTGELFF. CDR3 in DNA: TGCGCCAGCAGTGTTCAGGGTGGACGCACCGGGGAGCTGTTTTTT.

This clone has a single count. This chain connects TRBV2 to TRBJ2-7, with 7 bases matching TRBD1. The CDR3 contains 14 residues. V gave up 4 bases and J gave up 3 bases; unmatched junction bases: 6. CDR1 is SNHLY, CDR2 FYNNEI, per germline. The CDR3 region is CASSVDRADYEQYF. In nucleotides, the CDR3 is TGTGCCAGCAGTGTCGACAGGGCCGACTACGAGCAGTACTTC.

The chain is built from TRBV9 and TRBJ2-5, with 7 bases fitting TRBD2. CDR1 is SGDLS and CDR2 is YYNGEE in the germline V gene. V lost 2 bases and J lost 5; bases outside the gene matches: 3. The CDR3 totals 13 residues. CDR3 DNA sequence: TGTGCCAGCAGCGTTCGAGCGGGGGAGACCCAGTACTTC. Translating gives CASSVRAGETQYF.

The V gene is TRBV19, the J gene TRBJ2-3; D is perhaps TRBD1 (6 bases). The CDR3 totals 13 residues. The V end lost 9 bases, the J end lost 7 bases, and 17 bases lay between the germline ends. Germline-derived CDR1 and CDR2 are LNHDA and SQIVND (reference sequence). CDR3 DNA: TGTGCCAGCCAAGGTGGGGGCAGGCATACGCAGTATTTT. It translates to CASQGGGRHTQYF. The complete variable domain, with remaining parts taken from reference TRBV19 and TRBJ2-3, reads DGGITQSPKYLFRKEGQNVTLSCEQNLNHDAMYWYRQDPGQGLRLIYYSQIVNDFQKGDIAEGYSVSREKKESFPLTVTSAQKNPTAFYLCASQGGGRHTQYFGPGTRLTVL.

This clone was seen only once. The V call is TRBV7-2, the J call TRBJ2-3; unclear D gene. The ends were cut back, 1 base at V and 2 bases at J, with 13 bases in the middle. CDR1 and CDR2 (germline): SGHTA, FQGNSA. This CDR3 spans 16 amino acids. The CDR3 loop reads CASSLVSIRYTDTQYF. The CDR3 DNA follows: TGTGCCAGCAGCTTAGTTTCCATACGGTACACAGATACGCAGTATTTT.

The chain recombines TRBV20-1 with TRBJ1-2; no clear D gene. Looked up from germline, CDR1 is DFQATT and CDR2 is SNEGSKA (reference sequence). This CDR3 region has 8 residues. The V end was cut by 7 bases, the J end by 7 bases, with 4 bases between. The CDR3 region has the DNA TGCAGTGGGGTTGGCTACACCTTC. Protein sequence: CSGVGYTF.

The chain has TRBV4-3 and TRBJ2-3; D call uncertain. V dropped 2 bases and J dropped 4 bases, with 7 bases sitting between them. CDR3 length equals 13 residues. Germline CDR1 reads LGHNA; CDR2 reads YSLEER. The CDR3 is CASSQYFPDTQYF. DNA of the CDR3: TGCGCCAGCAGCCAATATTTCCCAGATACGCAGTATTTT.

The rearrangement links TRBV9 to TRBJ1-2; D remains unclear. The V and J ends lost 2 bases and 1 base respectively, with 9 bases between them. Per germline, CDR1 SGDLS and CDR2 YYNGEE. The CDR3 runs 14 residues. The CDR3 protein is CASSVDGLNYGYTF. The CDR3, as DNA: TGTGCCAGCAGCGTCGACGGACTTAACTATGGCTACACCTTC.

In nucleotides, the CDR3 is TGTGCCAGCAGCTTCAATGGCTACACCTTC. Its protein is CASSFNGYTF. The chain is built from TRBV7-3 and TRBJ1-2; D gene unclear. The CDR3 runs to 10 residues. Germline loops: CDR1 SGHTA, CDR2 FQGTGA. The V and J ends lost 3 bases and 6 bases respectively, with 2 bases between them.

The rearrangement links TRBV3-1 (or the pseudogene TRBV3-2) to TRBJ2-1; 9 nucleotides align to TRBD2. Losses at the gene ends were 5 bases for V and 2 bases for J; bases not matched to a gene: 16. The CDR3 covers 19 residues. The germline V gene has CDR1 LGHDT and CDR2 YNNKEL (reference sequence). The CDR3 spells CASSTLVRGGDNAYNEQFF. CDR3 in DNA: TGTGCCAGCAGCACCCTTGTACGCGGGGGGGATAACGCCTACAATGAGCAGTTCTTC.

The V and J genes are TRBV7-8 and TRBJ1-6, with TRBD1 matching 8 bases. From germline, CDR1 is SGHVS and CDR2 FQNEAQ. The CDR3 covers 13 residues. Trimming at V came to 5 bases and at J to 13 bases, leaving 7 bases not matched to a gene. Written as DNA, the CDR3 is TGTGCCAGCAGCCGAGGACAGGGTCCCCCCCTCCACTTT. It translates to CASSRGQGPPLHF.

V and J are TRBV7-2 and TRBJ2-3; no clear D. V was cut by 5 bases and J by 0 bases, with 9 bases left in between. Germline assignment: CDR1 SGHTA and CDR2 FQGNSA. The CDR3 totals 14 residues. The CDR3 DNA reads TGTGCCAGCAGCCCACCACCCAGCACAGATACGCAGTATTTT. Its translation is CASSPPPSTDTQYF.

The genes are TRBV19 and TRBJ1-1; D gene unclear. Germline V lookup: CDR1 LNHDA, CDR2 SQIVND (reference sequence). The CDR3 length is 14 residues. The V gene lost 4 bases and the J gene lost 2 bases, with 11 bases spanning the gap. The CDR3 DNA follows: TGTGCCAGTAGTACCATGGACGGTAACACTGAAGCTTTCTTT. Amino acids: CASSTMDGNTEAFF.

V usage is TRBV7-2 and J usage is TRBJ1-2, with a weak D call TRBD1 (5 bases). This CDR3 is built from 15 residues. V gave up 5 bases and J gave up 4 bases, with 17 bases separating them. Germline V lookup: CDR1 SGHTA, CDR2 FQGNSA. In nucleotides, the CDR3 is TGTGCCAGCAGCCCCCGGGGGGAGCTAAGCTATGGCTACACCTTC. It translates to CASSPRGELSYGYTF.

The genes are TRBV7-9 and TRBJ2-3, with 7 bases fitting TRBD1. Germline loops: CDR1 SEHNR, CDR2 FQNEAQ (reference sequence). The ends lost 3 bases at V and 4 bases at J; junction bases unmatched: 7. This CDR3 region has 15 residues. The CDR3 protein is CASSLLGQRADTQYF. CDR3 nucleotides: TGTGCCAGCAGCTTGTTGGGACAGAGGGCAGATACGCAGTATTTT.

The genes are TRBV4-1 and TRBJ2-4, with D tentatively TRBD2 (5 bases). The V and J ends lost 1 base and 2 bases respectively, with 12 bases between them. This CDR3 region has 16 residues. The V gene's germline CDR1 is MGHRA and CDR2 YSYEKL. DNA for the CDR3: TGCGCCAGCAGCCAAGTCGGACTGGGCCCCAAAAACATTCAGTACTTC. Its translation: CASSQVGLGPKNIQYF.

This clone was seen a few times. This chain uses TRBV4-2 with TRBJ1-2, with 10 bases lining up with TRBD1. Germline V lookup: CDR1 LGHNA, CDR2 YNFKEQ. With V trimmed by 3 bases and J by 7 bases, 2 bases remained unmatched. CDR3 size: 13 residues. The CDR3 DNA reads TGTGCCAGCAGCCAGGGGACAGGGGTTGGCTACACCTTC. Amino acid sequence: CASSQGTGVGYTF.

The gene calls are TRBV6-5 and TRBJ1-2; 8 nucleotides agree with TRBD1. CDR3 length: 12 amino acids. The germline gives CDR1 MNHEY, CDR2 SVGAGI. The trim removed 6 bases at V and 6 bases at J, leaving 3 bases unmatched. CDR3 sequence: CASSRGRNGYTF. The CDR3 DNA sequence: TGTGCCAGCAGCAGGGGGCGGAATGGCTACACCTTC.

This clone was seen more than once but under ten times. V is TRBV13 and J is TRBJ1-1; D ambiguous. The CDR3 contains 15 residues. Germline V gene lookup returns CDR1 PRHDT and CDR2 FYEKMQ (reference sequence). V lost 5 bases and J lost 0, with 13 bases in between. The CDR3 loop reads CASSPRNRMNTEAFF. The CDR3 coding sequence is TGTGCCAGCAGCCCCCGTAATCGGATGAACACTGAAGCTTTCTTT.

The V and J genes are TRBV7-2 and TRBJ1-3, with D unclear. Germline V gene lookup returns CDR1 SGHTA and CDR2 FQGNSA. Trimming took 5 bases from V and 2 from J, leaving 10 bases between them. The CDR3 loop spans 14 amino acids. CDR3 bases: TGTGCCAGCAGCCCCCAGACGGCTGGAAACACCATATATTTT. As protein: CASSPQTAGNTIYF.

The V and J genes are TRBV7-2 and TRBJ1-2; D is perhaps TRBD1 (5 bases). CDR3 length equals 14 residues. Trimming shortened V by 1 base and J by 2 bases, and 8 bases separated the two germline ends. Germline CDR1 reads SGHTA; CDR2 reads FQGNSA. This chain's CDR3 is CASSLGPGNYGYTF. As DNA, the CDR3 is TGTGCCAGCAGCTTAGGGCCAGGGAACTATGGCTACACCTTC.

This clone was counted once. V and J are TRBV6-4 and TRBJ1-2; the D is unclear. This CDR3 contains 12 residues. Germline CDR1 and CDR2: MRHNA and SNTAGT. The ends were cut back, 2 bases at V and 8 bases at J, with 9 bases in the middle. The CDR3 reads CASSDKVRGYTF. The CDR3 region has the DNA TGTGCCAGCAGTGACAAAGTTCGGGGCTACACCTTC.

This clone was detected only once. The genes are TRBV29-1 and TRBJ1-1, with D uncertain. V was pared by 6 bases and J by 0 bases, with 14 bases between. There are 14 residues in the CDR3. In germline, CDR1 is SQVTM, CDR2 ANQGSEA. DNA of the CDR3: TGCAGCGTGGCCAAACTTAGCATGAACACTGAAGCTTTCTTT. Protein: CSVAKLSMNTEAFF.

The chain joins TRBV5-6 to TRBJ2-1, with D perhaps assigned TRBD1 or TRBD2 (5 bases each). This CDR3 spans 13 amino acids. CDR1 and CDR2 (germline): SGHDT, YYEEEE. Trimming pared 2 bases from V and 8 bases from J, leaving 11 bases between. The DNA of the CDR3 is TGTGCCAGCAGCTTAGGGACCAGCGATGAGCAGTTCTTC. Its translation: CASSLGTSDEQFF.

The rearrangement links TRBV30 to TRBJ1-5; D is uncertain. Germline-derived CDR1 and CDR2 are GTSNPN and SVGIG (reference sequence). This CDR3 has 14 amino acids. Trimming left V 6 bases short and J 0 bases short, with 12 bases between. The CDR3 DNA reads as TGTGCCTGCTGCGAGGGATATAGCAATCAGCCCCAGCATTTT. This translates into CACCEGYSNQPQHF.